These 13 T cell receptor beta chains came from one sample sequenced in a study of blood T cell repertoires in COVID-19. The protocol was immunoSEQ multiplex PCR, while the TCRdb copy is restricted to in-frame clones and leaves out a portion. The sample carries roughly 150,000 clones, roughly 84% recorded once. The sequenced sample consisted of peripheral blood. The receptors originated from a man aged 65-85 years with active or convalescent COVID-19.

The CDR3 loop is CASSQVDRGPTEAFF. The DNA for the CDR3 is TGCGCCAGCAGCCAAGTCGACAGGGGGCCCACTGAAGCTTTCTTT. The chain links TRBV4-1 to TRBJ1-1, with TRBD1 identical over 10 bases. The trim removed 1 base at V and 4 bases at J, leaving 3 bases unmatched. Germline lookup yields CDR1 MGHRA and CDR2 YSYEKL. This CDR3 is built from 15 residues.

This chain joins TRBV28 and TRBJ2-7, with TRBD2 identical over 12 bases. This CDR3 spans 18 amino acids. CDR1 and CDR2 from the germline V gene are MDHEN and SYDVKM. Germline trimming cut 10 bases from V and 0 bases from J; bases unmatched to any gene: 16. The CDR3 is CAITPWGLAGSSSYEQYF. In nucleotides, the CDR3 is TGTGCCATCACGCCCTGGGGACTAGCGGGTTCCTCCTCCTACGAGCAGTACTTC.

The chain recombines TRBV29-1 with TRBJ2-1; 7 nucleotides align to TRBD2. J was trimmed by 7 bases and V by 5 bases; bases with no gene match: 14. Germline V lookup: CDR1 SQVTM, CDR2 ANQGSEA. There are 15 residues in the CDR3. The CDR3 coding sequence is TGCAGCGTTCCCCGGGGGGTGGAGGCATGGAATGAGCAGTTCTTC. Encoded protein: CSVPRGVEAWNEQFF.

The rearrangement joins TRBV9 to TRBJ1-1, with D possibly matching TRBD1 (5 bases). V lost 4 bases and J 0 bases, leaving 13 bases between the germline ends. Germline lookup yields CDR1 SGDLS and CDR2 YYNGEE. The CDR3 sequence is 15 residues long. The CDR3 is CASSPQGPMNTEAFF. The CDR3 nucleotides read TGTGCCAGCAGCCCGCAGGGCCCCATGAACACTGAAGCTTTCTTT.

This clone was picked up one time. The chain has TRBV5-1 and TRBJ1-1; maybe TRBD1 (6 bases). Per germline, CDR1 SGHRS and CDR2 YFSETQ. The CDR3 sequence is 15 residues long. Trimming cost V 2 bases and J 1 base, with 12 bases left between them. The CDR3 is CASSFTGMGNTEAFF. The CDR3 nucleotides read TGCGCCAGCAGCTTTACAGGGATGGGGAACACTGAAGCTTTCTTT.

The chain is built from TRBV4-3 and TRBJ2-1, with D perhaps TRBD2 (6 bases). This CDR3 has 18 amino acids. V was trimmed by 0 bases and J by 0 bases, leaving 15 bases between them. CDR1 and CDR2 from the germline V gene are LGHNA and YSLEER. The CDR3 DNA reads TGCGCCAGCAGCCAAGATTCTTTTAGCGGATACTCCTACAATGAGCAGTTCTTC. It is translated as CASSQDSFSGYSYNEQFF.

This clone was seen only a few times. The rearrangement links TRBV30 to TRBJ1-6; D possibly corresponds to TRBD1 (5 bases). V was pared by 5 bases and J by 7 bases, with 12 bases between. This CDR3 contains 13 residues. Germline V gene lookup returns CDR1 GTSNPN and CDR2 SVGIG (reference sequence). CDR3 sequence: CAWQRQGNSPLHF. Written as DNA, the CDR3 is TGTGCCTGGCAACGGCAGGGAAATTCACCCCTCCACTTT.

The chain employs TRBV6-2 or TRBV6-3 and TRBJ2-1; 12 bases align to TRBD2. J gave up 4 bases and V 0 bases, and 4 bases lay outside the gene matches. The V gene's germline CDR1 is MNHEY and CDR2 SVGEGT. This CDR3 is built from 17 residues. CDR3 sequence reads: CASSYSTSGSSYNEQFF. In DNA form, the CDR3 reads TGTGCCAGCAGTTACTCGACTAGCGGGAGTTCTTACAATGAGCAGTTCTTC.

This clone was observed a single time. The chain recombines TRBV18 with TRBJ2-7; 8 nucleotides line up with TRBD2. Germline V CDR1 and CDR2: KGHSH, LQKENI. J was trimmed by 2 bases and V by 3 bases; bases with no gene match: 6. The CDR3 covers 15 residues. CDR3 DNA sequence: TGTGCCAGCTCACCCCGCGAGACTAGCGCCTACGAGCAGTACTTC. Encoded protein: CASSPRETSAYEQYF.

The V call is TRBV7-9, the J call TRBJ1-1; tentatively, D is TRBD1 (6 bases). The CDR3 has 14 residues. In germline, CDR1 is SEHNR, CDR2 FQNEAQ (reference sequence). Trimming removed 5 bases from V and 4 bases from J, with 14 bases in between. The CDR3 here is CASSPRTDLTEAFF. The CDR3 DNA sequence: TGTGCCAGCAGCCCTAGGACAGATCTCACTGAAGCTTTCTTT.

Here the CDR3 reads CAWSVSGPTQYF. The CDR3 DNA reads as TGTGCCTGGAGTGTATCTGGGCCTACGCAGTATTTT. The rearrangement uses TRBV30 and TRBJ2-3; the D is unclear. Germline V gene lookup returns CDR1 GTSNPN and CDR2 SVGIG (reference sequence). Between the trimmed V and J ends, which lost 0 bases and 8 bases, there was a span of 9 bases. The CDR3 sequence is 12 residues long.

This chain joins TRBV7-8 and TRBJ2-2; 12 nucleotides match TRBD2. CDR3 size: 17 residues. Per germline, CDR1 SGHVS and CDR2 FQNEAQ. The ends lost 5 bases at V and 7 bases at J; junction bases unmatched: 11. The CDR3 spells CASSASGRAILVGELFF. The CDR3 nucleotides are TGTGCCAGCAGCGCTAGCGGGAGGGCCATTTTGGTCGGGGAGCTGTTTTTT.

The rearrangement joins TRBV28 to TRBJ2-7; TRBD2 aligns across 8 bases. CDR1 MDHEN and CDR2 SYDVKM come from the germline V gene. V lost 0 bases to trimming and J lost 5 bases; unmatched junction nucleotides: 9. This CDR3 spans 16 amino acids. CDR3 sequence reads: CASSLWGAGATNEQYF. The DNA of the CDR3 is TGTGCCAGCAGTTTATGGGGAGCGGGAGCTACCAACGAGCAGTACTTC.